This section outlines one TCR beta chain sequence together with its context. Which antigen it targets is not known. The sample holds no much larger clone one base away, and base qualities are not on file. The data were taken from a study of shared clonotypes between healthy human individuals (dated by TCRdb to the early 2020s). At the level of the whole study: The cohort comprised a couple of women and three men aged 18 to 49 years. Blood TCR repertoires of four to six healthy adults were deeply sequenced to estimate repertoire size and the extent of clonotype sharing between individuals. Libraries were prepared and TCR repertoires were sequenced by different laboratories using diverse techniques, in order to increase sequencing depth and limit assay-specific biases. For each donor, CD4 naive and CD4 memory were each given three plates, CD8 naive was given two plates, and CD8 memory was given one plate. Leukapheresis yielded between about 0.94 and 9 billion PBMCs per donor.

TCR CDR3 regions were amplified from genomic DNA by multiplex PCR using the deep immunoSEQ assay. For each cell subset, the extracted genomic DNA was distributed evenly across all wells of several immunoSEQ 96-well plates, and each plate served as one replicate. Each replicate PCR for sorted subsets received about 220 ng genomic DNA, equal to about 30,000 T cell genomes. The purified libraries were quantified using a Qubit 3.0 fluorometer, sized with a Bioanalyzer 2100, and then quantified again using the KAPA Library Quantification kit. Each immunoSEQ 96-well plate was sequenced on its own single-read 150-cycle Illumina NextSeq 550 flow cell. Regarding the original processing steps: Because the immunoSEQ output held only junctional sequences and lacked quality scores, the filtering could not match the filtering applied to full-length reads. Sequences were annotated with PyIR, a Python wrapper for IgBLAST v1.9, using IMGT germline references to assign V/J genes and CDR3. Reads were removed for weak V/J assignments (E-value above 1e-6), missing CDR3, stop codons, out-of-frame junctions, or ambiguous translated residues. V3J clonotypes were defined as sequences sharing an identical inferred V gene, J gene, and CDR3 amino acid sequence. The percentage overlap between two repertoires was calculated by dividing the number of shared unique clonotypes by the size of the smaller repertoire. Repertoire richness was assessed with RTK rarefaction, the Chao1 estimator, and Recon v2.1 estimates of unobserved clonotypes. Generation probabilities for all TCRbeta clonotypes obtained by the gDNA method from a handful of donors were computed using OLGA. The clones in this table, taken by TCRdb from immuneACCESS, are in-frame only. Not every clone is retained; where verified, under half of the shortfall comes from an unresolved V gene, and the cause of the rest is unknown. V and J calls and clone size are those listed in that table; D and trimming were worked out from the DNA. In all, the sample holds 750,000 to 1,000,000 clones, and 80% to 95% of those were seen once. Less than 25% of the sample rests with the top ten.

After removal of 6 bases from V and 0 bases from J, the junction retains 5 bases not matched to a gene. Including the terminal cysteine and phenylalanine, the CDR3 comprises 15 residues. The read is trimmed to its CDR3 DNA, 45 bases read in frame from base 1. CDR1 LNHDA and CDR2 SQIVND are derived from the germline V gene (reference sequence). For the CD8 naive samples, CD45RO-negative cells were positively selected for CCR7, yielding a CD45RA+CCR7+ population from which TemRA cells were excluded. The donors were healthy, HIV-negative adults who had no recently reported acute infections or vaccinations. Every donor was a Caucasian adult living in Nashville, Tennessee, USA. After blood collection by leukapheresis, PBMCs were isolated using Ficoll-Histopaque density gradient centrifugation and then cryopreserved in the vapor phase of liquid nitrogen. Analytical flow cytometry was used to check the purity and quantity of every magnetically sorted T cell population. From each sorted fraction, genomic DNA was isolated and quantified by UV absorbance on a Nanodrop 2000c.

What the authors observed across the whole study: Only blood was sampled, and tissue TCR repertoires likely differ from those in blood. Compared with non-shared clonotypes, the clonotypes found in all four sorted-subset donors had higher generation probabilities. Naive subsets generally had larger estimated clonotype richness than memory subsets. The genetic and exposure-history diversity represented was limited by the small number of donors. Based on pairwise subsampling, the degree of clonotype sharing among donors was expected to be affected by sequencing depth. Even with the large sequencing depth, rarefaction of the sorted-subset datasets indicated that sequencing was incomplete. When a handful of donors were compared, the shared fraction of clonotypes was roughly 5% for naive CD4, over 3% for naive CD8, 2% to 2.5% for memory CD4, and 0.4% for memory CD8.

The clonotype was recovered from a man between 25 and 39 years old in good health. The V gene is TRBV19 and the J gene is TRBJ2-1; TRBD2 matches 7 bases in the middle. The source material was naive CD8+ T cells sorted from blood. What this sample's cell subset or site label stands for: CD45RA+CCR7+. At the DNA level, the sequence is TGTGCCAGTAGGAAGGAGCGGGGCTCCTACAATGAGCAGTTCTTC. Protein translation: CASRKERGSYNEQFF. The reference TRBV19 and TRBJ2-1 proteins fill in what lies around the CDR3, so the full variable domain reads DGGITQSPKYLFRKEGQNVTLSCEQNLNHDAMYWYRQDPGQGLRLIYYSQIVNDFQKGDIAEGYSVSREKKESFPLTVTSAQKNPTAFYLCASRKERGSYNEQFFGPGTRLTVL.